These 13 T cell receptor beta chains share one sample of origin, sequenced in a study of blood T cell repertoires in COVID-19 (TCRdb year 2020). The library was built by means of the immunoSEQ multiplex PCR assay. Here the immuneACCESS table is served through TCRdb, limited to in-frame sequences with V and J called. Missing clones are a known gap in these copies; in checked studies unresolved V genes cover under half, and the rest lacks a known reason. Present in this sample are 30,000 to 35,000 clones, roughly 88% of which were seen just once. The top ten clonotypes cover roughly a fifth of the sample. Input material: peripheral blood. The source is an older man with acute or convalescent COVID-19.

The DNA of the CDR3 is TGTGCCAGCAGCTCCTCCGGGACAGGGTACAATGAGCAGTTCTTC. Translated: CASSSSGTGYNEQFF. The chain couples TRBV11-3 to TRBJ2-1, with 9 bases aligning to TRBD1. Per germline, CDR1 SGHNT and CDR2 YENEEA. V was clipped by 4 bases and J by 4 bases; unmatched bases: 5. The CDR3 is 15 residues long.

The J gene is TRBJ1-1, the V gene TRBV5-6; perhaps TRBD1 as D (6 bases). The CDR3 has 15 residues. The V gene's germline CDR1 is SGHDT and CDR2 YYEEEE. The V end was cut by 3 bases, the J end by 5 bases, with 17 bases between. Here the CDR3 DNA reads TGTGCCAGCAGCTACAGGGTCAGACTTATTACTGAAGCTTTCTTT. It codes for CASSYRVRLITEAFF.

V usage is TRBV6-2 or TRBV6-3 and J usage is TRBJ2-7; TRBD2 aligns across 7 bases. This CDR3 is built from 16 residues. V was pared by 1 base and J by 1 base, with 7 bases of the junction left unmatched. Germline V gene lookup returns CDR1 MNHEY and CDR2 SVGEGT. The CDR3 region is CASSYLARDYSYEQYF. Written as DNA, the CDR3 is TGTGCCAGCAGTTACTTAGCCAGGGACTATTCCTACGAGCAGTACTTC.

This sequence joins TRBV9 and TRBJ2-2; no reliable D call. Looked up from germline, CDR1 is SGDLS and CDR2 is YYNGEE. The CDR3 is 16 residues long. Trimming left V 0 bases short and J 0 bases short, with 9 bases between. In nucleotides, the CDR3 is TGTGCCAGCAGCGTAGATATGGGCACGAACACCGGGGAGCTGTTTTTT. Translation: CASSVDMGTNTGELFF.

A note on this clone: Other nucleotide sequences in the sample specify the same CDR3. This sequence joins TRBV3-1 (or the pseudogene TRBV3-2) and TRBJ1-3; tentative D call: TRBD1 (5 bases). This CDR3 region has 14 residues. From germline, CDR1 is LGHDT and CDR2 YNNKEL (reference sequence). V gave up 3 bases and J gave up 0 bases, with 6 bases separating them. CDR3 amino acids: CASSQGGSGNTIYF. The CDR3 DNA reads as TGTGCCAGCAGCCAGGGGGGCTCTGGAAACACCATATATTTT.

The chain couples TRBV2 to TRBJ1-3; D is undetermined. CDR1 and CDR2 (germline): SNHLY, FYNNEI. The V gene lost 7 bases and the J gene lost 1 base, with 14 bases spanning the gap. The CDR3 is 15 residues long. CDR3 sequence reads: CASTPRRVSGNTIYF. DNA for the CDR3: TGTGCCAGCACACCCCGCCGGGTATCTGGAAACACCATATATTTT.

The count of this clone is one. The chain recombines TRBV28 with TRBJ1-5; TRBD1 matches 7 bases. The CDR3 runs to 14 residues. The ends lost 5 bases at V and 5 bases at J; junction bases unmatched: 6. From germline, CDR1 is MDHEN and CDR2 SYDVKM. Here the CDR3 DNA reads TGTGCCAGCAGTACGCGGACAGGTCATCAGCCCCAGCATTTT. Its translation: CASSTRTGHQPQHF.

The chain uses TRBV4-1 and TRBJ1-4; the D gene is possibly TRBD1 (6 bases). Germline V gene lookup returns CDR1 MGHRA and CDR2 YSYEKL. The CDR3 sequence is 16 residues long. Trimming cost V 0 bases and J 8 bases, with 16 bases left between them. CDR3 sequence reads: CASSQDRGGLREKLFF. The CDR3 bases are TGCGCCAGCAGCCAAGATAGGGGGGGGCTCAGAGAAAAACTGTTTTTT.

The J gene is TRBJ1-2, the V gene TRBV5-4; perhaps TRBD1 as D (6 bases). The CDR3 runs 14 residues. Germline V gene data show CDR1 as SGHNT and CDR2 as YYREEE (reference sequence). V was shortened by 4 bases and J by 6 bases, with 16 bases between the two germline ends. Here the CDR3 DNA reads TGTGCCAGCAGCCTTCGAGGGACAAGGAATGGCTACACCTTC. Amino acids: CASSLRGTRNGYTF.

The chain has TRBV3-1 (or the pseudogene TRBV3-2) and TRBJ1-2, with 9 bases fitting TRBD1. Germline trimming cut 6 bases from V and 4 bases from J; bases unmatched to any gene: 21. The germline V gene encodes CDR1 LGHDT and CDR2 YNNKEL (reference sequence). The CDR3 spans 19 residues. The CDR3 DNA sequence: TGTGCCAGCAGTCCCCTCACTCATGGGTGGGGACAGGGAGTCTATGGCTACACCTTC. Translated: CASSPLTHGWGQGVYGYTF.

Written as DNA, the CDR3 is TGTGCCAGCTCACCACCGACCGGGACAGGGGCGAACACTGAAGCTTTCTTT. It codes for CASSPPTGTGANTEAFF. The V and J genes are TRBV18 and TRBJ1-1; 10 nucleotides align to TRBD1. The V and J ends lost 0 bases and 1 base, in that order; junction bases with no gene match: 5. Germline loops: CDR1 KGHSH, CDR2 LQKENI. This CDR3 has 17 amino acids.

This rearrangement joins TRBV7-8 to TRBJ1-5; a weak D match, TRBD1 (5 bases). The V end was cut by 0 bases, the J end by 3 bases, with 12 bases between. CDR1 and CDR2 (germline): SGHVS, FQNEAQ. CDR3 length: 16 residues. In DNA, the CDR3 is TGTGCCAGCAGCTTAGCCGAGGGACTTTTCAATCAGCCCCAGCATTTT. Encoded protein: CASSLAEGLFNQPQHF.

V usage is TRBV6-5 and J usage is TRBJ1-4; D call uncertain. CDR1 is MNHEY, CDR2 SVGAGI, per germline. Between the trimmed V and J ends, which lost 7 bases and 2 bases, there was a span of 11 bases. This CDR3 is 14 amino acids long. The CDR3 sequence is CASKFSGTNEKLFF. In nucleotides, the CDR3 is TGTGCCAGCAAATTTTCCGGGACTAATGAAAAACTGTTTTTT.